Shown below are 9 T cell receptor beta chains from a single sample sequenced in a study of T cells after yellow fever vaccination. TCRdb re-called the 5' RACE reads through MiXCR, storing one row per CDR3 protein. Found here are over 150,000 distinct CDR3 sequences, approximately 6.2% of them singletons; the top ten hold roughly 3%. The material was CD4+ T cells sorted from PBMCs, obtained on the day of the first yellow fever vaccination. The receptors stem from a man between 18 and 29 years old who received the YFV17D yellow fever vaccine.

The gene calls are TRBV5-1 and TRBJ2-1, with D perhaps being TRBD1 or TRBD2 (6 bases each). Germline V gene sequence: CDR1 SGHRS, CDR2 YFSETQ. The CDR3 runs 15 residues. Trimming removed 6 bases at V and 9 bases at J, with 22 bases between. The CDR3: CASNRSPRGVGEQFF. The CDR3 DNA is TGCGCCAGCAACAGGTCACCGAGGGGGGTCGGTGAGCAGTTCTTC.

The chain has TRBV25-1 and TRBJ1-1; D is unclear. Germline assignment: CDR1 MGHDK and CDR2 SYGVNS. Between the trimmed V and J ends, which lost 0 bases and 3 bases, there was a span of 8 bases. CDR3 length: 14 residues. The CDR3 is CASSEYRWDTEAFF. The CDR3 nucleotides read TGTGCCAGCAGTGAATATCGGTGGGACACTGAAGCTTTCTTT.

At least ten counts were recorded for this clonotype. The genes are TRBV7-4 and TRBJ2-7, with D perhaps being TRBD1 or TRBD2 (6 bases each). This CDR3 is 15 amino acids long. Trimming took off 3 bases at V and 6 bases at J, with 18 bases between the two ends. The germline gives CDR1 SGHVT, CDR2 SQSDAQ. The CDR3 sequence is CASSFGRDTVIEQYV. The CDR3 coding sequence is TGTGCCAGCAGCTTTGGGCGGGACACTGTGATCGAGCAGTACGTC.

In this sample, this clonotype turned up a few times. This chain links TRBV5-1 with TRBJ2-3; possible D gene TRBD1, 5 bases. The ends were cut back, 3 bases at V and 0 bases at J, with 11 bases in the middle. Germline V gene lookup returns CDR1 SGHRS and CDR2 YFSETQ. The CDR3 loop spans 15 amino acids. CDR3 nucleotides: TGCGCCAGCAGCTCGACAGATACTAGCACAGATACGCAGTATTTT. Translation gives CASSSTDTSTDTQYF.

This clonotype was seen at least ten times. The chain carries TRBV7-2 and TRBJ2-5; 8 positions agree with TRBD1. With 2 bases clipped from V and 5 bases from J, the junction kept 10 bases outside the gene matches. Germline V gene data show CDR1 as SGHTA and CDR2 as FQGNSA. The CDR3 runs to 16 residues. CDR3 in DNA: TGTGCCAGCAGCTTATTCCGCGCAGGGGGCACGGAGACCCAGTACTTC. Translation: CASSLFRAGGTETQYF.

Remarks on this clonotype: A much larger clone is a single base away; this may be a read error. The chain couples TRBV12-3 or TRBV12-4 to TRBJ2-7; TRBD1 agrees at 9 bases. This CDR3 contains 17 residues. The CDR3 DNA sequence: TGTGCCAGCAGTCCCGGCCTCACAGGGGGCAGTGAGTACGGGCAGTACTTC. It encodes CASSPGLTGGSEYGQYF.

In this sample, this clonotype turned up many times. This CDR3 is CASSLAPGAGAPYEQYF. DNA of the CDR3: TGTGCCAGCAGCTTAGCCCCCGGGGCGGGGGCTCCCTACGAGCAGTACTTC. The J gene is TRBJ2-7, the V gene TRBV7-8; D is perhaps TRBD2 (7 bases). Germline assignment: CDR1 SGHVS and CDR2 FQNEAQ. V was trimmed by 0 bases and J by 2 bases, leaving 17 bases between them. The CDR3 extends over 17 amino acids.

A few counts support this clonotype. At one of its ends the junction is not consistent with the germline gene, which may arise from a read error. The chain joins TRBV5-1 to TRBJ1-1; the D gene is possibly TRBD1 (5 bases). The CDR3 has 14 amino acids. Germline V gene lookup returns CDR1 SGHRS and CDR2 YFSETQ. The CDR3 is CASRLGRSNTEAFF. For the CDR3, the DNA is TGCGCCAGCAGATTGGGACGGTCGAACACTGAAGCTTTCTTT. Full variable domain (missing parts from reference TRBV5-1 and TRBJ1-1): KAGVTQTPRYLIKTRGQQVTLSCSPISGHRSVSWYQQTPGQGLQFLFEYFSETQRNKGNFPGRFSGRQFSNSRSEMNVSTLELGDSALYLCASRLGRSNTEAFFGQGTRLTVV.

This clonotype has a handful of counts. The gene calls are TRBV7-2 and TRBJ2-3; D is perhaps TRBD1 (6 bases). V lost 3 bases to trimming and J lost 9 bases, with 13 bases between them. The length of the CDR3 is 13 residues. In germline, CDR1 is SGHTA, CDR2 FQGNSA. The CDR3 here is CASSFGGSKTQYF. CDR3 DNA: TGTGCCAGCAGCTTTGGGGGCAGTAAGACGCAGTATTTT.